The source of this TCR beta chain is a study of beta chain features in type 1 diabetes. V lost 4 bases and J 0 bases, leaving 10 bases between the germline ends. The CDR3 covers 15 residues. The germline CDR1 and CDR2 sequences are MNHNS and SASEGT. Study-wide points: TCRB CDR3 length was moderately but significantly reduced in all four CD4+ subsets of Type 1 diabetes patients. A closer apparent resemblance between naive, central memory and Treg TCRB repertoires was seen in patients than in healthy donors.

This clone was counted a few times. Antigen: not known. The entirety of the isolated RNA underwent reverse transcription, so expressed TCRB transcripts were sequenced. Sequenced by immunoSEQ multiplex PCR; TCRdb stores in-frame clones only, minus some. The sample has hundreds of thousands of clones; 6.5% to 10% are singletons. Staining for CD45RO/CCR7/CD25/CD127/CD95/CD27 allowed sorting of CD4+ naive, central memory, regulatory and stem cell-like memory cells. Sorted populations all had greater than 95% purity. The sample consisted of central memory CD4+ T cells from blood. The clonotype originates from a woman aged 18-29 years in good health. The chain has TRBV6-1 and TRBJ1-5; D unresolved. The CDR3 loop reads CASSVVGNSNQPQHF. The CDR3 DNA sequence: TGTGCCAGCAGTGTTGTGGGGAATAGCAATCAGCCCCAGCATTTT.